This paragraph reports one T cell receptor (beta chain). Per germline, CDR1 KGHDR and CDR2 SFDVKD. The CDR3 is made up of 15 amino acids. V gave up 7 bases and J gave up 5 bases; unmatched junction bases: 8. Some clones are missing from TCRdb's copy, which holds only in-frame ones; the method was immunoSEQ multiplex PCR. The sample lists 200,000 to 300,000 clones, roughly 86% occurring once. The data belong to a study of blood T cell repertoires in COVID-19. This sequence was found in a middle-aged woman with acute COVID-19. The chain uses TRBV24-1 and TRBJ2-3, with 10 bases lining up with TRBD2. The sequenced material came from PBMCs or T cells enriched from blood (not recorded which). The CDR3 spells CATRGAGGPLDTQYF. The CDR3 coding sequence is TGTGCCACCAGAGGAGCGGGAGGGCCATTAGATACGCAGTATTTT.